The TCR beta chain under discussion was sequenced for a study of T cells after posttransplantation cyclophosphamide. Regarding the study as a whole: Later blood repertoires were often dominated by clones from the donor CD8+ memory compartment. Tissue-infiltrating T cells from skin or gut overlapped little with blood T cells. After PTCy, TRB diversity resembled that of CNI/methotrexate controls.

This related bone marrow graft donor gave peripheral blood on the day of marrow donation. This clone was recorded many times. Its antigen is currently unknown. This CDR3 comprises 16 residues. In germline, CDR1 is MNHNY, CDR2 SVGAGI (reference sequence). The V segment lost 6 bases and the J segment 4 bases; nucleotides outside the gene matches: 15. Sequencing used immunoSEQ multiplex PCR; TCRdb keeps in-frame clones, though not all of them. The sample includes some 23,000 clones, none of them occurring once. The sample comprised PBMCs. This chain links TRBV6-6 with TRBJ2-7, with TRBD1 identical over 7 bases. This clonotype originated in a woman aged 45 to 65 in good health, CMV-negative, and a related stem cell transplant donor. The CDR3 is CASSPTDRLWSYEQYF. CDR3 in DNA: TGTGCCAGCAGCCCCACGGACAGGTTGTGGAGTTACGAGCAGTACTTC.